The clone carrying this TCR beta chain was recorded many times. The CDR3 is made up of 16 amino acids. Germline V lookup: CDR1 SGHAT, CDR2 FQNNGV. With 5 bases clipped from V and 6 bases from J, the junction kept 11 bases outside the gene matches. These data belong to a study of CD8 T cells in ankylosing spondylitis. Using its own MiXCR run on the 5' RACE reads, TCRdb lists one record per CDR3 protein. The table includes some 140,000 distinct CDR3 sequences, roughly 8.8% detected once. This sequence originates from a male donor with ankylosing spondylitis. The V call is TRBV11-2, the J call TRBJ2-5, with TRBD2 matching 11 bases. Sequencing used synovial fluid, either unsorted or a sorted T cell fraction (not recorded which). CDR3 loop: CASSPQTSGIGKTQYF. The DNA for the CDR3 is TGTGCCAGCAGCCCACAGACTAGCGGGATAGGGAAGACCCAGTACTTC.